The rows below give T cell receptor beta chains drawn from one sample of a study of blood T cell repertoires in COVID-19. Produced via immunoSEQ multiplex PCR; TCRdb's table is partial and in-frame only. The table includes about 440,000 clones, nearly 90% detected once. Sequencing used PBMCs or T cells enriched from blood (not recorded which). These receptors all stem from a woman between 18 and 29 years old with acute COVID-19. Each CDR3 is given with its conserved first and last residue. Fields, in order: CDR3 protein, CDR3 DNA, clone size, D gene, J gene, V gene. The D gene is left open where the match is weak. Only some rows state a clone size, as once, few, many or a class for expanded clones.

CDR3aa: CASSSKRQSNSNQPQHF
CDR3nt: TGTGCCAGCAGTTCAAAACGACAAAGTAATAGCAATCAGCCCCAGCATTTT
abundance: once
d_gene: NA
j_gene: TRBJ1-5
v_gene: TRBV27

CDR3aa: CASSMAGGRQPQHF
CDR3nt: TGTGCCAGTAGTATGGCGGGGGGGCGGCAGCCCCAGCATTTT
abundance: NA
d_gene: NA
j_gene: TRBJ1-5
v_gene: TRBV19

CDR3aa: CASSIKGTAYQPQHF
CDR3nt: TGTGCCAGTAGTATAAAAGGGACAGCATATCAGCCCCAGCATTTT
abundance: NA
d_gene: TRBD1
j_gene: TRBJ1-5
v_gene: TRBV19

CDR3aa: CASSSGGRISTDTQYF
CDR3nt: TGTGCCAGTAGTAGCGGGGGCCGGATTAGCACAGATACGCAGTATTTT
abundance: NA
d_gene: NA
j_gene: TRBJ2-3
v_gene: TRBV19

CDR3aa: CASGRRTSGVYEQYF
CDR3nt: TGTGCTAGTGGTAGACGGACTAGCGGGGTGTACGAGCAGTACTTC
abundance: NA
d_gene: TRBD2
j_gene: TRBJ2-7
v_gene: TRBV12-5

CDR3aa: CASSPYFGGAGEKLFF
CDR3nt: TGTGCCAGCAGCCCGTACTTCGGGGGGGCAGGGGAAAAACTGTTTTTT
abundance: NA
d_gene: NA
j_gene: TRBJ1-4
v_gene: TRBV27

CDR3aa: CSVIGTGDEKLFF
CDR3nt: TGCAGCGTCATCGGGACAGGGGATGAAAAACTGTTTTTT
abundance: NA
d_gene: TRBD1
j_gene: TRBJ1-4
v_gene: TRBV29-1

CDR3aa: CASSALKEDSVTNYGYTF
CDR3nt: TGTGCCAGCAGCGCCCTCAAAGAGGACTCGGTCACCAACTATGGCTACACCTTC
abundance: few
d_gene: NA
j_gene: TRBJ1-2
v_gene: TRBV7-2

CDR3aa: CASSFPQGVNYGYTF
CDR3nt: TGTGCCAGTAGTTTCCCTCAGGGGGTCAACTATGGCTACACCTTC
abundance: once
d_gene: TRBD1
j_gene: TRBJ1-2
v_gene: TRBV19

CDR3aa: CASSVITGNAGYTF
CDR3nt: TGTGCCAGCAGCGTAATTACAGGGAATGCGGGCTACACCTTC
abundance: NA
d_gene: NA
j_gene: TRBJ1-2
v_gene: TRBV9

CDR3aa: CASSWQGETEAFF
CDR3nt: TGCGCCAGCAGTTGGCAGGGGGAGACTGAAGCTTTCTTT
abundance: NA
d_gene: TRBD1
j_gene: TRBJ1-1
v_gene: TRBV5-1

CDR3aa: CASSQVEATGFYNEQFF
CDR3nt: TGCGCCAGCAGCCAAGTGGAAGCGACAGGTTTTTACAATGAGCAGTTCTTC
abundance: NA
d_gene: NA
j_gene: TRBJ2-1
v_gene: TRBV4-3

CDR3aa: CASSDRPSGSYNEQFF
CDR3nt: TGTGCCAGCAGTGACCGGCCTAGCGGGAGCTACAATGAGCAGTTCTTC
abundance: NA
d_gene: TRBD2
j_gene: TRBJ2-1
v_gene: TRBV6-4

CDR3aa: CATGTGSSYEQYF
CDR3nt: TGCGCCACCGGGACAGGAAGCTCCTACGAGCAGTACTTC
abundance: NA
d_gene: TRBD1
j_gene: TRBJ2-7
v_gene: TRBV10-2

CDR3aa: CATSRGGKTPPEAFF
CDR3nt: TGTGCCACCAGCAGAGGAGGCAAGACCCCCCCCGAAGCTTTCTTT
abundance: NA
d_gene: NA
j_gene: TRBJ1-1
v_gene: TRBV15

CDR3aa: CASSEGAGEKLFF
CDR3nt: TGTGCCAGCAGCGAGGGAGCGGGGGAAAAACTGTTTTTT
abundance: NA
d_gene: NA
j_gene: TRBJ1-4
v_gene: TRBV5-6